These T cell receptor beta chains were read from a single sample in a study of OX40 agonist ivuxolimab in advanced cancers. The repertoire was sequenced with immunoSEQ multiplex PCR; TCRdb's copy has only in-frame clones and lacks some. The sample has about 99,000 clones; about 91% are singletons. This specimen consisted of CD4+ or CD8+ T cells sorted from blood, obtained in a trial of the OX40 agonist ivuxolimab. The receptor source for this set is an adult with an advanced solid tumor such as melanoma, head and neck, liver or kidney cancer. The CDR3 runs from the conserved cysteine through the conserved F or W. The D gene is left open where the match is weak. Size tells how often a clone was seen (once, few, many) or the class of an expanded clone, and some rows leave it out.

v_call	d_call	cdr3_length	j_call	clone_size	cdr3_aa	cdr3_nt
TRBV6-1	TRBD2	15	TRBJ2-5	-	CASNGSGRARETQYF	TGTGCCAGCAACGGTAGCGGGAGGGCCAGAGAGACCCAGTACTTC
TRBV7-9	TRBD2	18	TRBJ2-5	once	CASSSDWGLAGVQETQYF	TGTGCCAGCAGCTCAGATTGGGGACTAGCGGGGGTACAAGAGACCCAGTACTTC
TRBV4-1	-	13	TRBJ1-2	-	CASSQNGGSGYTF	TGCGCCAGCAGCCAAAACGGGGGTAGTGGCTACACCTTC
TRBV7-2	-	14	TRBJ1-4	-	CASSRTADNEKLFF	TGTGCCAGCAGCCGGACAGCTGACAATGAAAAACTGTTTTTT
TRBV7-2	TRBD1	15	TRBJ2-7	-	CASSSRDRRAREQYF	TGTGCCAGCAGCTCCCGGGACAGAAGAGCGCGGGAGCAGTACTTC
TRBV28	TRBD2	15	TRBJ2-7	once	CASSLPSGKPYEQYF	TGTGCCAGCAGTTTACCCAGCGGGAAGCCCTACGAGCAGTACTTC
TRBV18	TRBD2	17	TRBJ2-1	-	CASSRISPAGSYNEQFF	TGTGCCAGCTCTCGGATCTCGCCAGCGGGAAGTTACAATGAGCAGTTCTTC
TRBV6-5	TRBD1	15	TRBJ1-2	-	CASRRPDRGGYGYTF	TGTGCCAGCAGACGCCCGGACAGGGGGGGCTATGGCTACACCTTC
TRBV28	TRBD1	13	TRBJ1-5	-	CASKQGGYQPQHF	TGTGCCAGCAAACAGGGGGGGTATCAGCCCCAGCATTTT
TRBV6-5	-	14	TRBJ2-7	-	CASRKDGPRDEQYF	TGTGCCAGCAGAAAGGACGGCCCTCGCGACGAGCAGTACTTC
TRBV6-1	-	14	TRBJ2-5	-	CASTGRFRPETQYF	TGTGCCAGCACGGGAAGGTTTCGACCGGAGACCCAGTACTTC
TRBV6-5	TRBD1	14	TRBJ2-2	-	CASSGDRNTGELFF	TGTGCCAGCAGCGGGGACAGAAACACCGGGGAGCTGTTTTTT
TRBV7-2	-	14	TRBJ2-3	-	CASSPTETTDTQYF	TGTGCCAGCAGCCCGACCGAGACGACAGATACGCAGTATTTT
TRBV5-8	-	14	TRBJ1-2	-	CASRLGQGVLGYTF	TGTGCCAGCAGATTGGGACAAGGGGTCCTCGGCTACACCTTC
TRBV19	-	16	TRBJ2-1	-	CASSMFGDQQLGEQFF	TGTGCCAGTAGTATGTTTGGGGACCAACAGTTAGGAGAGCAGTTCTTC
TRBV10-2	-	15	TRBJ2-2	once	CASMGGALNTGELFF	TGCGCCAGCATGGGGGGCGCGCTCAACACCGGGGAGCTGTTTTTT
TRBV5-5	-	15	TRBJ1-1	-	CASSLTPGKNTEAFF	TGTGCCAGCAGCTTGACCCCGGGGAAGAACACTGAAGCTTTCTTT
TRBV5-6	-	15	TRBJ2-2	few	CASSFGAAVTGELFF	TGTGCCAGCAGCTTTGGAGCGGCAGTCACCGGGGAGCTGTTTTTT
TRBV7-2	TRBD2	15	TRBJ2-7	-	CASRASGGSSYEQYF	TGTGCCAGCAGGGCTAGCGGGGGGAGCTCCTACGAGCAGTACTTC
TRBV7-2	TRBD2	16	TRBJ2-7	once	CASSLGTSYDPYEQYF	TGTGCCAGCAGCTTGGGGACTAGTTATGATCCCTACGAGCAGTACTTC
TRBV15	-	14	TRBJ1-4	-	CATSKGRTNEKLFF	TGTGCCACCAGCAAAGGGAGGACCAATGAAAAACTGTTTTTT
TRBV28	TRBD2	15	TRBJ2-1	-	CAITPRGRALSEQFF	TGTGCCATCACCCCCCGCGGGAGGGCCCTAAGTGAGCAGTTCTTC
TRBV30	-	13	TRBJ2-7	-	CAWSVLRGGEQYF	TGTGCCTGGAGTGTACTCAGGGGGGGCGAGCAGTACTTC
TRBV11-1	-	14	TRBJ2-1	-	CASSLVGTYNEQFF	TGTGCCAGCAGCTTAGTCGGGACCTACAATGAGCAGTTCTTC
TRBV14	TRBD1	16	TRBJ1-5	-	CASSRSRDRGWEPQHF	TGTGCCAGCAGCCGCAGCCGGGACAGGGGGTGGGAGCCCCAGCATTTT
TRBV15	TRBD2	15	TRBJ2-1	-	CATSREGNSGRAEFF	TGTGCCACCAGCAGAGAAGGCAATAGCGGGAGGGCCGAGTTCTTC
TRBV28	-	13	TRBJ1-2	-	CASSKPGSYGYTF	TGTGCCAGCAGTAAGCCAGGGTCCTATGGCTACACCTTC
TRBV27	TRBD2	17	TRBJ2-7	-	CASSLLGPSSGSYEQYF	TGTGCCAGCAGTTTACTGGGTCCTTCTAGCGGGAGCTACGAGCAGTACTTC
TRBV6-1	TRBD1	14	TRBJ2-3	-	CASSLTGSTDTQYF	TGTGCCAGCAGTTTGACAGGGAGCACAGATACGCAGTATTTT
TRBV5-5	-	14	TRBJ1-2	-	CASSRETRGYGYTF	TGTGCCAGCAGCAGGGAGACCAGGGGCTATGGCTACACCTTC
TRBV7-9	-	16	TRBJ1-1	-	CASSLGAGRMNTEAFF	TGTGCCAGCAGCTTAGGGGCAGGGCGCATGAACACTGAAGCTTTCTTT
TRBV28	TRBD2	13	TRBJ2-7	-	CASRVGSGSEQYF	TGTGCCAGCAGAGTTGGTAGCGGGAGCGAGCAGTACTTC
TRBV19	TRBD1	14	TRBJ2-7	-	CASSVFTGGYEQYF	TGTGCCAGTAGTGTATTTACAGGGGGCTACGAGCAGTACTTC
TRBV9	TRBD1	15	TRBJ2-5	once	CASSANRGLQETQYF	TGTGCCAGCAGCGCGAACAGGGGGCTGCAAGAGACCCAGTACTTC
TRBV30	-	15	TRBJ1-5	-	CAWSVRGKGNQPQHF	TGTGCCTGGAGTGTACGGGGAAAGGGCAATCAGCCCCAGCATTTT
TRBV5-1	-	14	TRBJ2-5	-	CASSLSADKETQYF	TGCGCCAGCAGCTTGTCGGCAGACAAAGAGACCCAGTACTTC
TRBV5-1	-	14	TRBJ1-4	-	CASSLSSTNEKLFF	TGCGCCAGCAGCCTATCATCAACTAATGAAAAACTGTTTTTT
TRBV4-2	-	15	TRBJ2-1	once	CASSQDIGQMNEQFF	TGTGCCAGCAGCCAGGACATTGGGCAGATGAATGAGCAGTTCTTC
TRBV5-5	-	14	TRBJ2-5	-	CASSLEWLQETQYF	TGTGCCAGCAGCTTAGAATGGCTCCAAGAGACCCAGTACTTC
TRBV28	-	16	TRBJ2-3	-	CASSLPRDGITDTQYF	TGTGCCAGCAGTTTGCCCCGGGACGGGATCACAGATACGCAGTATTTT
TRBV18	-	13	TRBJ2-7	-	CASSQDVTYEQYF	TGTGCCAGCTCACAGGACGTAACCTACGAGCAGTACTTC
TRBV28	-	17	TRBJ2-3	once	CASSLSGFLGSTDTQYF	TGTGCCAGCAGTTTGTCGGGGTTCCTTGGGAGCACAGATACGCAGTATTTT
TRBV7-2	-	13	TRBJ2-1	-	CASTYLRETLEFF	TGTGCCAGCACCTACCTTCGGGAGACATTGGAGTTCTTC
TRBV9	-	15	TRBJ2-3	-	CASSASDSPPDTQYF	TGTGCCAGCAGCGCCAGCGACTCACCCCCAGATACGCAGTATTTT
TRBV7-2	-	15	TRBJ2-5	-	CASSLGYNRLETQYF	TGTGCCAGCAGCTTAGGCTACAATAGGTTGGAGACCCAGTACTTC
TRBV11-3	-	14	TRBJ2-2	-	CASSVDGIAGELFF	TGTGCCAGCAGCGTGGACGGGATCGCCGGGGAGCTGTTTTTT
TRBV6-1	TRBD2	14	TRBJ2-3	-	CASSGAGGPDTQYF	TGTGCCAGCAGTGGGGCGGGAGGCCCAGATACGCAGTATTTT
TRBV29-1	-	14	TRBJ2-5	few	CSVGWGLGQETQYF	TGCAGCGTTGGATGGGGGCTCGGACAAGAGACCCAGTACTTC
TRBV6-1	-	12	TRBJ2-4	-	CASSEALGIQYF	TGTGCCAGCAGTGAAGCGCTAGGCATTCAGTACTTC
TRBV28	TRBD1	15	TRBJ2-7	-	CASSFSGGQIYEQYF	TGTGCCAGCAGTTTCTCAGGGGGACAGATTTACGAGCAGTACTTC